This is a list of T cell receptor beta chains from one sample in a study of tumor T cells in aggressive B-cell lymphoma. Data came from immunoSEQ multiplex PCR; TCRdb stores just in-frame clones and leaves some out. The sample carries roughly 1,800 clones, roughly 92% recorded once. Source material: tumor tissue. The receptors were gathered from an adult with diffuse large B cell lymphoma. Some clones in this sample may be carry-over from other donors' samples. CDR3s include the opening cysteine and the closing phenylalanine or tryptophan. Fields, in order: V gene, CDR3 length, D gene, J gene, CDR3 protein. The D gene is left open where the match is weak.

V: TRBV28
length: 16
D: TRBD1
J: TRBJ1-2
CDR3: CASSLRRQGAHYGYTF

V: TRBV5-1
length: 14
D: .
J: TRBJ2-7
CDR3: CASSSPGHPYEQYF

V: TRBV9
length: 13
D: TRBD1
J: TRBJ1-1
CDR3: CASSAGGRDEAFF

V: TRBV5-1
length: 13
D: TRBD1
J: TRBJ2-7
CDR3: CASSLTGAGEQYF

V: TRBV6-1
length: 14
D: TRBD1
J: TRBJ1-1
CDR3: CASSKTGVDTEAFF

V: TRBV28
length: 14
D: .
J: TRBJ1-1
CDR3: CASQPTGLNTEAFF

V: TRBV7-6
length: 15
D: .
J: TRBJ2-7
CDR3: CASSLEIADSYEQYF

V: TRBV27
length: 16
D: .
J: TRBJ2-6
CDR3: CASSLAGGTGANVLTF

V: TRBV25-1
length: 14
D: .
J: TRBJ2-7
CDR3: CASSDNTFQYEQYF

V: TRBV19
length: 16
D: TRBD1
J: TRBJ2-1
CDR3: CASRKQGAPRNNEQFF

V: TRBV7-8
length: 14
D: TRBD2
J: TRBJ2-7
CDR3: CASSLAAGSYEQYF

V: TRBV7-9
length: 15
D: .
J: TRBJ2-1
CDR3: CASSSRGWTDNEQFF

V: TRBV30
length: 14
D: TRBD1
J: TRBJ1-5
CDR3: CAWSVGQGNQPQHF

V: TRBV18
length: 15
D: .
J: TRBJ1-1
CDR3: CASSPGQSRTIEAFF

V: TRBV10-1
length: 14
D: .
J: TRBJ1-1
CDR3: CASSPGSRNTEAFF

V: TRBV7-8
length: 13
D: .
J: TRBJ2-7
CDR3: CASSLGQNYEQYF

V: TRBV27
length: 12
D: .
J: TRBJ2-2
CDR3: CASQRGLEELFF

V: TRBV29-1
length: 16
D: .
J: TRBJ2-6
CDR3: CSVAGTPRAGANVLTF

V: TRBV21-1
length: 13
D: .
J: TRBJ1-1
CDR3: CARRTPHSSEAFF

V: TRBV20-1
length: 11
D: TRBD2
J: TRBJ2-7
CDR3: CSARSGYEQYF

V: TRBV7-8
length: 15
D: TRBD1
J: TRBJ1-1
CDR3: CASRLGQGLQPEAFF

V: TRBV6-1
length: 12
D: .
J: TRBJ1-2
CDR3: CASGKGNYGYTF

V: TRBV14
length: 14
D: .
J: TRBJ2-7
CDR3: CASSQRAAAYEQYF

V: TRBV28
length: 12
D: .
J: TRBJ1-1
CDR3: CASSLLNTEAFF

V: TRBV4-1
length: 16
D: .
J: TRBJ1-3
CDR3: CASSQGLRGGGNTVYF

V: TRBV9
length: 15
D: .
J: TRBJ2-3
CDR3: CASTPEGAPPDTQYF

V: TRBV19
length: 13
D: .
J: TRBJ2-2
CDR3: CASTGTLVGELFF

V: TRBV28
length: 15
D: .
J: TRBJ1-2
CDR3: CASSSPGQSTNGYTF

V: TRBV21-1
length: 17
D: .
J: TRBJ2-5
CDR3: CASSKALAGGPLVTQYF

V: TRBV28
length: 16
D: TRBD1
J: TRBJ2-7
CDR3: CASSPETRQGAGEQYF

V: TRBV5-1
length: 15
D: TRBD1
J: TRBJ1-6
CDR3: CASSWKTGDNSPLHF

V: TRBV7-9
length: 18
D: TRBD2
J: TRBJ2-5
CDR3: CASRPGRLAGGPEETQYF

V: TRBV9
length: 15
D: .
J: TRBJ2-2
CDR3: CASSPKGSNTGELFF

V: TRBV30
length: 12
D: .
J: TRBJ2-7
CDR3: CAWETGSYEQYF

V: TRBV19
length: 15
D: TRBD2
J: TRBJ2-3
CDR3: CATKGLAGVSDTQYF